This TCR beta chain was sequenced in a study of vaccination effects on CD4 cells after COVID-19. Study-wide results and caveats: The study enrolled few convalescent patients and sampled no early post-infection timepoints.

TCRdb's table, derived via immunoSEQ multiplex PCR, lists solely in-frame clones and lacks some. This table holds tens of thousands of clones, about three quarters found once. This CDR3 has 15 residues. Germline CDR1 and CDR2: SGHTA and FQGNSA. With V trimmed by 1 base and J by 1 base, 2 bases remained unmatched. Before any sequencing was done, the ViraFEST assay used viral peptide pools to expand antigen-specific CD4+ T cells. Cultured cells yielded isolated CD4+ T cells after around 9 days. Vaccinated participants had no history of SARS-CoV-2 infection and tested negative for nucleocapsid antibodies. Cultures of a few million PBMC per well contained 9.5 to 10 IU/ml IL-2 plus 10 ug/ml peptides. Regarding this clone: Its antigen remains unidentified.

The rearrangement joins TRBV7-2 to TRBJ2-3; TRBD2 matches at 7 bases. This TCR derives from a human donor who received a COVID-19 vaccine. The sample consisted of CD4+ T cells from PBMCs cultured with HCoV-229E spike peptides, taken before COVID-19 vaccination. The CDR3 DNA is TGTGCCAGCAGCTTAGGTCTAGCGGGCACAGATACGCAGTATTTT. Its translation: CASSLGLAGTDTQYF.